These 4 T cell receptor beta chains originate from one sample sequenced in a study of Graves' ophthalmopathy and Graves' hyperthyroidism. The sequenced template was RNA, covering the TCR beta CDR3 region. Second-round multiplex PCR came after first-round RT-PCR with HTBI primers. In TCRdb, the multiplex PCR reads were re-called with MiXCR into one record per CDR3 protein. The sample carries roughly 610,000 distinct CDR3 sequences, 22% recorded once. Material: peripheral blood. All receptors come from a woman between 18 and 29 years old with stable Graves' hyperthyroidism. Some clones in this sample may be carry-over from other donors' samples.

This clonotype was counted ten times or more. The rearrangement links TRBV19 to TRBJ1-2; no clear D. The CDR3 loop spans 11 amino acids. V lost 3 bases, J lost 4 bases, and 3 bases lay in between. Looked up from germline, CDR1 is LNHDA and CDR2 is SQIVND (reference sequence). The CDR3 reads CASSIGYGYTF. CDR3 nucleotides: TGTGCCAGTAGTATCGGCTATGGCTACACCTTC.

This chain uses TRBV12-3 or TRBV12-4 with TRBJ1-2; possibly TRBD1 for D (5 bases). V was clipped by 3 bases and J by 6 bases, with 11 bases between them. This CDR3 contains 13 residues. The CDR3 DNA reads TGTGCCAGCAGTTTTTGGCAGGGAAATGGCTACACCTTC. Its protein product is CASSFWQGNGYTF.

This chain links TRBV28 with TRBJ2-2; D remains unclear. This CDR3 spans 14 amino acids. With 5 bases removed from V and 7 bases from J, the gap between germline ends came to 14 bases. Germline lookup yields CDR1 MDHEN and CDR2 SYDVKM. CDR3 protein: CASSPWVSNGELFF. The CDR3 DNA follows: TGTGCCAGCAGTCCCTGGGTGAGCAACGGGGAGCTGTTTTTT.

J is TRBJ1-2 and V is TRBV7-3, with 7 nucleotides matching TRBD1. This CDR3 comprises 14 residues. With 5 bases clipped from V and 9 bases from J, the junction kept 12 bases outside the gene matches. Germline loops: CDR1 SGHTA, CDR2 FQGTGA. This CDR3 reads CASSPCRGLLCYTF. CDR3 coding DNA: TGTGCCAGCAGCCCGTGTAGGGGGCTCTTGTGCTACACCTTC.